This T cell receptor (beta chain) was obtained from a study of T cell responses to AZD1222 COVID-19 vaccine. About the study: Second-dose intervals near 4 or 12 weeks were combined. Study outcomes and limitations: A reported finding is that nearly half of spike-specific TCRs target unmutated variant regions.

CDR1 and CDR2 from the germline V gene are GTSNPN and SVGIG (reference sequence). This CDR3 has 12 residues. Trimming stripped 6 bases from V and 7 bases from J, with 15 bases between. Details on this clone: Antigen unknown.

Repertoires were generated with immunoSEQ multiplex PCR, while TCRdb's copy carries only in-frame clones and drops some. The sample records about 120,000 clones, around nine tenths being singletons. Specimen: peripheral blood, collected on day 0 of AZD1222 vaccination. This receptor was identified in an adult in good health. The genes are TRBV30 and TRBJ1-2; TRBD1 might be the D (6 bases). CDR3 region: CACPGALGGYTF. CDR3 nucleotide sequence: TGTGCCTGCCCGGGGGCGCTGGGTGGCTACACCTTC. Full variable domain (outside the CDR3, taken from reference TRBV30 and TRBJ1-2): SQTIHQWPATLVQPVGSPLSLECTVEGTSNPNLYWYRQAAGRGLQLLFYSVGIGQISSEVPQNLSASRPQDRQFILSSKKLLLSDSGFYLCACPGALGGYTFGSGTRLTVV.